Reported below is one T cell receptor (beta chain). Germline loops: CDR1 SEHNR, CDR2 FQNEAQ (reference sequence). Deletions cut 0 bases from V and 4 bases from J, with 12 bases between. The CDR3 contains 15 residues. The record originates from a study of regulatory T cells in long-lasting Graves disease. Time point reported: newly diagnosed GD, antithyroid drugs for less than 3 months. Isolated PBMC RNA provided the starting material for the TCR library. Guidelines of the American Thyroid Association were used to diagnose Graves' disease. Libraries of TCR beta came from iRepertoire HTBI primers plus Arm-PCR of CDR3 regions. One entry per CDR3 protein results from TCRdb running MiXCR on the multiplex PCR reads. The sample has 550,000 or so distinct CDR3 sequences; about 12% are singletons. The same sample was also studied in work on T cells in Graves' hyperthyroidism and ophthalmopathy. That paper states: Most expanded thyroid clonotypes above 0.001 also appeared in blood.

The clonotype originates from a woman aged 25 to 39 with Graves disease. This chain joins TRBV7-9 and TRBJ1-2; TRBD1 might be the D (6 bases). The sequencing here drew on peripheral blood mononuclear cells (PBMCs), taken at new diagnosis, from a patient treated with antithyroid drugs. The CDR3 protein is CASSLAAGASYGYTF. The DNA for the CDR3 is TGTGCCAGCAGCTTAGCAGCGGGGGCCAGCTATGGCTACACCTTC.